This T cell receptor beta chain was sequenced in a study of response to subunit inactivated influenza vaccine. The CDR3 runs to 14 residues. Germline-derived CDR1 and CDR2 are MNHNS and SASEGT. V lost 4 bases to trimming and J lost 1 base; unmatched junction nucleotides: 1. TCRdb called the RT-PCR reads again in MiXCR, with one record for every CDR3 protein. The repertoire holds fewer than 350,000 distinct CDR3 sequences, with roughly 22% as singletons. The sequencing used PBMCs from blood, collected about 19 months after vaccination. The chain is built from TRBV6-1 and TRBJ1-5; 7 positions agree with TRBD1. This sequence originates from a man between 50 and 75 years old who received an inactivated influenza vaccine. This CDR3 is CASSVQGSNQPQHF. Written as DNA, the CDR3 is TGTGCCAGCAGTGTACAGGGGAGCAATCAGCCCCAGCATTTT.